A selection of T cell receptor beta chains follows, all from one sample in a study of cytomegalovirus exposure and HLA in healthy donors. Profiled with immunoSEQ multiplex PCR; TCRdb holds only in-frame clones, not every one. The data show 40,000 to 60,000 clones, 94% seen once. The sample was PBMCs. These receptors all stem from a woman aged 18-29 years in good health and CMV-seropositive. CDR3s include the opening cysteine and the closing phenylalanine or tryptophan. D genes are given only for firm matches. Only part of the rows carry a size: once, few, many, or a class if the clone is expanded.

j_call | clone_size | d_call | v_call | cdr3_aa | cdr3_nt
TRBJ2-7 | NA | TRBD2 | TRBV4-1 | CASSPRLAGSSYEQYF | TGCGCCAGCAGCCCGAGACTAGCGGGGAGCTCCTACGAGCAGTACTTC
TRBJ1-2 | NA | NA | TRBV19 | CASSIGLTHYGYTF | TGTGCCAGTAGTATAGGCCTCACTCATTATGGCTACACCTTC
TRBJ1-3 | NA | NA | TRBV12-5 | CASGHGTRGNTIYF | TGTGCTAGTGGTCACGGGACTCGGGGAAACACCATATATTTT
TRBJ1-2 | once | TRBD1 | TRBV28 | CASSQDRVYGYTF | TGTGCCAGCAGCCAGGACAGGGTCTATGGCTACACCTTC
TRBJ2-7 | NA | TRBD2 | TRBV4-1 | CASSQFGGGSYEQYF | TGCGCCAGCAGCCAATTCGGGGGAGGGTCCTACGAGCAGTACTTC
TRBJ2-5 | NA | NA | TRBV29-1 | CSVLPGRETQYF | TGCAGCGTCTTGCCAGGGAGGGAGACCCAGTACTTC
TRBJ2-7 | NA | TRBD1 | TRBV5-8 | CATRHRGPHEQYF | TGTGCCACCAGGCACAGGGGGCCCCACGAGCAGTACTTC
TRBJ2-5 | NA | NA | TRBV18 | CASSQDLGETQYF | TGTGCCAGCTCCCAAGACTTGGGAGAGACCCAGTACTTC
TRBJ1-1 | NA | NA | TRBV6-1 | CASSEAFDTEAFF | TGTGCCAGCAGCGAGGCATTTGACACTGAAGCTTTCTTT
TRBJ1-5 | NA | NA | TRBV6-5 | CASSNAGELQPQHF | TGTGCCAGCAGTAACGCAGGGGAACTGCAGCCCCAGCATTTT
TRBJ2-1 | NA | TRBD2 | TRBV18 | CASSPVGGEAGGYNNEQFF | TGTGCCAGCTCACCTGTCGGGGGTGAAGCGGGAGGGTACAACAATGAGCAGTTCTTC
TRBJ1-3 | NA | NA | TRBV27 | CASSSHREAGNTIYF | TGTGCCAGCAGTTCTCACAGGGAAGCTGGAAACACCATATATTTT
TRBJ2-7 | NA | NA | TRBV9 | CASSVAGFSYEQYF | TGTGCCAGCAGCGTGGCAGGATTCTCCTACGAGCAGTACTTC
TRBJ1-2 | NA | NA | TRBV6-5 | CASSFGRQNGYTF | TGTGCCAGCAGTTTCGGACGACAGAATGGCTACACCTTC
TRBJ2-3 | NA | TRBD2 | TRBV20-1 | CSALSGDTQYF | TGCAGTGCTCTTAGCGGGGATACGCAGTATTTT
TRBJ1-1 | NA | NA | TRBV7-2 | CASSLRTGRRVMNTEAFF | TGTGCCAGCAGCTTAAGGACGGGGAGGAGGGTCATGAACACTGAAGCTTTCTTT
TRBJ2-1 | NA | NA | TRBV5-4 | CASSLPTLNEQFF | TGTGCCAGCAGCTTGCCGACTCTCAATGAGCAGTTCTTC
TRBJ1-3 | NA | NA | TRBV7-2 | CATGGGAHSGNTIYF | TGTGCCACGGGCGGAGGCGCCCACTCTGGAAACACCATATATTTT
TRBJ2-7 | NA | NA | TRBV5-8 | CASSFTAYEQYF | TGTGCCAGCAGCTTCACAGCTTACGAGCAGTACTTC
TRBJ1-2 | NA | TRBD1 | TRBV15 | CATSREIGTGTANYGYTF | TGTGCCACCAGCAGAGAGATAGGGACAGGCACCGCTAACTATGGCTACACCTTC
TRBJ2-5 | NA | NA | TRBV11-3 | CASSSVWTEKETQYF | TGTGCCAGCAGCTCCGTATGGACAGAAAAAGAGACCCAGTACTTC
TRBJ1-2 | NA | NA | TRBV6-5 | CASRDAGNYGYTF | TGTGCCAGCAGAGATGCAGGGAACTATGGCTACACCTTC
TRBJ1-1 | NA | NA | TRBV7-2 | CASSLAGVNTEAFF | TGTGCCAGCAGCTTAGCAGGAGTGAACACTGAAGCTTTCTTT
TRBJ2-2 | NA | TRBD1 | TRBV25-1 | CASSDRPGTGRGELFF | TGTGCCAGCAGTGACCGCCCCGGGACAGGGAGAGGGGAGCTGTTTTTT
TRBJ1-5 | NA | TRBD1 | TRBV6-5 | CASSPGQVNQPQHF | TGTGCCAGCAGCCCGGGACAGGTCAATCAGCCCCAGCATTTT
TRBJ2-7 | NA | NA | TRBV6-9 | CASSQGLNSYEQYF | TGTGCCAGCAGCCAAGGACTGAACTCCTACGAGCAGTACTTC
TRBJ1-2 | NA | NA | TRBV20-1 | CSASPEEGYTF | TGCAGTGCTAGTCCGGAGGAGGGCTACACCTTC
TRBJ2-3 | NA | TRBD2 | TRBV19 | CASSLLAGGGDTQYF | TGTGCCAGTAGTCTGCTAGCGGGAGGCGGAGATACGCAGTATTTT
TRBJ2-1 | once | NA | TRBV19 | CASSTPLGPSTHNEQFF | TGTGCCAGTAGTACCCCGTTGGGGCCCTCAACCCACAATGAGCAGTTCTTC
TRBJ1-5 | NA | TRBD1 | TRBV19 | CASNRGHQPQHF | TGTGCCAGTAACAGGGGTCATCAGCCCCAGCATTTT
TRBJ2-2 | NA | NA | TRBV25-1 | CASSDDRVTTGELFF | TGTGCCAGCAGTGACGACAGAGTTACCACCGGGGAGCTGTTTTTT
TRBJ1-6 | NA | TRBD1 | TRBV28 | CASSWDRGYNSPLHF | TGTGCCAGCAGTTGGGACAGGGGCTATAATTCACCCCTCCACTTT
TRBJ1-5 | NA | NA | TRBV6-1 | CASSEGNSPYSNQPQHF | TGTGCCAGCAGTGAAGGTAACAGCCCTTATAGCAATCAGCCCCAGCATTTT
TRBJ2-3 | NA | NA | TRBV25-1 | CASSPGSSDTDTQYF | TGTGCCAGCAGCCCCGGGTCTTCGGACACAGATACGCAGTATTTT
TRBJ2-4 | NA | TRBD2 | TRBV7-9 | CASSMTGTSGRTVQYF | TGTGCCAGCAGCATGACCGGGACTAGCGGGAGAACTGTTCAGTACTTC
TRBJ1-6 | NA | NA | TRBV7-8 | CASSLDWPPGALHF | TGTGCCAGCAGCTTAGATTGGCCCCCCGGGGCCCTCCACTTT
TRBJ1-5 | NA | TRBD1 | TRBV7-2 | CASSLATGQGQPQHF | TGTGCCAGCAGCTTAGCGACGGGACAGGGTCAGCCCCAGCATTTT
TRBJ2-7 | once | TRBD2 | TRBV19 | CASSRVAGGREQYF | TGTGCCAGTAGTCGGGTAGCGGGAGGTAGGGAGCAGTACTTC
TRBJ2-3 | NA | TRBD2 | TRBV5-1 | CASSPTSGSTPDTQYF | TGCGCCAGCAGCCCTACTAGCGGGAGCACCCCAGATACGCAGTATTTT
TRBJ2-1 | NA | TRBD1 | TRBV27 | CASSQGQGSGQFF | TGTGCCAGCAGTCAGGGACAGGGTTCGGGGCAGTTCTTC
TRBJ1-2 | NA | TRBD1 | TRBV4-3 | CASSQDGTGKGNYGYTF | TGCGCCAGCAGCCAAGATGGGACAGGGAAGGGTAACTATGGCTACACCTTC
TRBJ2-5 | once | NA | TRBV11-2 | CASSLGLVVPQETQYF | TGTGCCAGCAGCTTAGGATTAGTAGTACCGCAAGAGACCCAGTACTTC
TRBJ2-1 | NA | TRBD2 | TRBV15 | CATSRTGRESNEQFF | TGTGCCACCAGCAGAACGGGGCGGGAGTCCAATGAGCAGTTCTTC
TRBJ2-3 | NA | NA | TRBV5-6 | CASSLAGTDTQYF | TGTGCCAGCAGCTTGGCGGGGACAGATACGCAGTATTTT